The 15 T cell receptor beta chains listed next were all sequenced from one sample in a study of T cell changes during pregnancy in multiple sclerosis. Measured with immunoSEQ multiplex PCR; TCRdb has only the in-frame clones, and not every one. The data contain around 80,000 clones, approximately 95% of them seen just once; the ten biggest clones take up about 1%. The sample consisted of peripheral blood, taken in the second trimester of pregnancy. The receptors were gathered from a female donor in good health, enrolled as a control in a pregnancy study.

This clone was seen a single time. This chain connects TRBV10-2 to TRBJ1-2, with 7 bases fitting TRBD1. The J segment lost 3 bases and the V segment lost 4 bases, leaving 5 bases of the junction unmatched. The CDR3 runs 14 residues. The germline V gene has CDR1 WSHSY and CDR2 SAAADI. CDR3 protein: CASSVSRGDYGYTF. The CDR3, as DNA: TGCGCCAGCAGTGTTTCCAGGGGGGACTATGGCTACACCTTC.

The chain is built from TRBV25-1 and TRBJ2-1; 8 bases map to TRBD1. This CDR3 contains 15 residues. V trimming: 3 bases; J trimming: 5 bases; junction bases outside the gene matches: 6. The germline V gene has CDR1 MGHDK and CDR2 SYGVNS. CDR3 residues: CASSDPTGEDNEQFF. Written as DNA, the CDR3 is TGTGCCAGCAGTGACCCGACAGGGGAGGACAATGAGCAGTTCTTC.

This chain connects TRBV6-1 to TRBJ2-2, with D hard to call. CDR1 and CDR2 (germline): MNHNS, SASEGT. V lost 6 bases to trimming and J lost 1 base, with 6 bases between them. The CDR3 has 13 amino acids. The CDR3 sequence: CASRTLNTGELFF. In DNA form, the CDR3 reads TGTGCCAGCAGGACACTGAACACCGGGGAGCTGTTTTTT.

CDR3 sequence reads: CASRLYAGQLNQPQHF. The CDR3 DNA follows: TGTGCCAGCAGACTATACGCCGGACAGCTAAATCAGCCCCAGCATTTT. The rearrangement links TRBV6-6 to TRBJ1-5; D is perhaps TRBD1 (6 bases). Trimming removed 6 bases at V and 4 bases at J, with 19 bases between. The CDR3 sequence is 16 residues long. CDR1 and CDR2 from the germline V gene are MNHNY and SVGAGI (reference sequence).

The rearrangement joins TRBV4-1 to TRBJ2-7; 11 positions match TRBD2. J lost 4 bases, V lost 2 bases, and 4 bases had no gene match. The CDR3 contains 15 residues. Germline CDR1 and CDR2: MGHRA and YSYEKL. CDR3 protein: CASSQSGLAVYEQYF. As DNA, the CDR3 is TGCGCCAGCAGCCAATCGGGACTAGCGGTGTACGAGCAGTACTTC.

This clone was observed a single time. This chain connects TRBV7-9 to TRBJ2-4; 12 nucleotides align to TRBD2. Trimming at V came to 5 bases and at J to 3 bases, leaving 8 bases not matched to a gene. Germline CDR1 SEHNR, CDR2 FQNEAQ (reference sequence). The CDR3 contains 17 residues. CDR3 nucleotide sequence: TGTGCCAGCAGCCCACAGCTAGCGGGAGGGGTCAAAAACATTCAGTACTTC. Translated: CASSPQLAGGVKNIQYF.

The chain recombines TRBV28 with TRBJ2-5; 10 bases are shared with TRBD2. CDR3 length equals 17 residues. Germline V gene sequence: CDR1 MDHEN, CDR2 SYDVKM. Unmatched junction bases numbered 13, after V lost 5 bases and J lost 4 bases. For the CDR3, the DNA is TGTGCCAGCAGTCTCCTCCTAGCGGGAGAATTAGGAGAGACCCAGTACTTC. Translating gives CASSLLLAGELGETQYF.

The rearrangement links TRBV5-6 to TRBJ1-2; 8 bases align to TRBD1. Germline V lookup: CDR1 SGHDT, CDR2 YYEEEE. Trimming removed 0 bases from V and 7 bases from J; junction bases left unmatched: 5. The CDR3 runs to 14 residues. This CDR3 is CASSLGRGQGGYTF. CDR3 bases: TGTGCCAGCAGCTTGGGCAGGGGGCAGGGTGGCTACACCTTC.

The CDR3 DNA follows: TGTGCCAGCAGGCTCGCCCTGGGGGCGAGCAATCAGCCCCAGCATTTT. Translating gives CASRLALGASNQPQHF. The J gene is TRBJ1-5, the V gene TRBV6-6, with D possibly TRBD1 on 6 matching bases. V was shortened by 6 bases and J by 1 base, with 16 bases between the two germline ends. This CDR3 is built from 16 residues. Germline V gene sequence: CDR1 MNHNY, CDR2 SVGAGI (reference sequence).

This clone was seen once. The chain employs TRBV19 and TRBJ1-5; D is perhaps TRBD1 (5 bases). The germline V gene has CDR1 LNHDA and CDR2 SQIVND (reference sequence). The CDR3 is 15 residues long. V gave up 1 base and J gave up 3 bases, with 10 bases separating them. CDR3 in amino acids: CASSIVGRVNQPQHF. CDR3 bases: TGTGCCAGTAGTATAGTAGGCAGGGTCAATCAGCCCCAGCATTTT.

This chain uses TRBV7-8 with TRBJ2-1; perhaps TRBD2 as D (5 bases). The length of the CDR3 is 14 residues. Germline loops: CDR1 SGHVS, CDR2 FQNEAQ. Deletions cut 5 bases from V and 0 bases from J, with 8 bases between. CDR3 region: CASSLTSSYNEQFF. The CDR3 DNA is TGTGCCAGCAGCCTTACTAGCTCCTACAATGAGCAGTTCTTC.

V and J are TRBV7-6 and TRBJ2-7; TRBD1 aligns across 9 bases. The J segment lost 1 base and the V segment lost 5 bases, leaving 9 bases of the junction unmatched. CDR1 is SGHVS and CDR2 is FNYEAQ in the germline V gene. CDR3 length equals 16 residues. The CDR3 reads CASSPGAGTGSYEQYF. As DNA, the CDR3 is TGTGCCAGCAGCCCAGGAGCCGGGACAGGGTCCTACGAGCAGTACTTC. Variable domain in full (rest from reference TRBV7-6 and TRBJ2-7): GAGVSQSPRYKVTKRGQDVALRCDPISGHVSLYWYRQALGQGPEFLTYFNYEAQQDKSGLPNDRFSAERPEGSISTLTIQRTEQRDSAMYRCASSPGAGTGSYEQYFGPGTRLTVT.

In its sample, this clone was seen once. The V call is TRBV18, the J call TRBJ2-3, with D unclear. V was pared by 0 bases and J by 6 bases, with 7 bases between. Germline values: CDR1 KGHSH, CDR2 LQKENI. The CDR3 contains 13 residues. The CDR3, as DNA: TGTGCCAGCTCACCACCATCCGGGGATACGCAGTATTTT. It encodes CASSPPSGDTQYF.

This sequence joins TRBV7-2 and TRBJ2-7; TRBD2 matches 12 bases. Germline-derived CDR1 and CDR2 are SGHTA and FQGNSA. The V segment lost 5 bases and the J segment 6 bases; nucleotides outside the gene matches: 8. This CDR3 region has 15 residues. In nucleotides, the CDR3 is TGTGCCAGCAGCCACCTAGCGGGAGGGATTCGCGAGCAGTACTTC. It codes for CASSHLAGGIREQYF.

The gene calls are TRBV30 and TRBJ1-5; possibly TRBD1 for D (6 bases). V lost 4 bases to trimming and J lost 2 bases, with 15 bases between them. CDR1 and CDR2 (germline): GTSNPN, SVGIG (reference sequence). CDR3 length: 15 amino acids. The CDR3 nucleotides read TGTGCCTGGACCCCGGGACAACCTGGCAATCAGCCCCAGCATTTT. As protein: CAWTPGQPGNQPQHF.